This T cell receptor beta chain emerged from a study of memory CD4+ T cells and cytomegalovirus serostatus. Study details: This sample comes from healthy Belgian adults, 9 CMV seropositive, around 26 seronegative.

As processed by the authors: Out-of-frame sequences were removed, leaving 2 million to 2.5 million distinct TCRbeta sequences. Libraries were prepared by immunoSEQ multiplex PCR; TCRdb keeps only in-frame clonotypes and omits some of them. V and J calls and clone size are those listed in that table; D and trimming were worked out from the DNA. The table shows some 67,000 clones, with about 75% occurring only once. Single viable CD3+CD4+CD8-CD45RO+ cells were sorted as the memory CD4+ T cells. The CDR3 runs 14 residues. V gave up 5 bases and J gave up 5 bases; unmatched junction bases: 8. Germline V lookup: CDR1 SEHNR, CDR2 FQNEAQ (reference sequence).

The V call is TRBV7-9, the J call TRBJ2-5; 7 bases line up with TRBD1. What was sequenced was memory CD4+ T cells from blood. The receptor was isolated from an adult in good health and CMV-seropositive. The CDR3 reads CASSPGQLMETQYF. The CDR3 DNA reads TGTGCCAGCAGCCCGGGACAGCTGATGGAGACCCAGTACTTC.